This TCR beta chain was identified during a study of OX40 agonist ivuxolimab in advanced cancers. About the study: Checkpoint inhibitors had been given previously to 40% of patients.

Study outcomes and limitations: Compared with others, partial responders at 0.1-3.0 mg/kg displayed clonal expansion among the lowest. More expanded clones were found, on average, in CD8+ than in CD4+ T cells.

Exclusion of a patient followed from autoimmune disease history or systemic immunosuppression. Sequencing was performed with immunoSEQ multiplex PCR; in TCRdb, only in-frame clones are kept and a portion is missing. The sample records fewer than 50,000 clones, about 80% being singletons. This CDR3 is 14 amino acids long. Germline CDR1 reads MNHNS; CDR2 reads SASEGT. V shed 8 bases and J shed 5 bases, with 18 bases lying between them. In regard to this clone: The antigen remains unidentified.

The chain is built from TRBV6-1 and TRBJ2-5, with D hard to call. The receptor's source is an adult with an advanced solid tumor such as melanoma, head and neck, liver or kidney cancer. The material sequenced was CD4+ or CD8+ T cells sorted from blood, taken in a trial of the OX40 agonist ivuxolimab. CDR3: CASRIGPLWETQYF. CDR3 nucleotide sequence: TGTGCCAGCCGAATCGGTCCTCTGTGGGAGACCCAGTACTTC.